This T cell receptor (beta chain) originates from a study of cytomegalovirus exposure and HLA in healthy donors. Points from the study as a whole: Confirmation was obtained in vitro that a few CMV-associated chains are specific for CMV antigens. One variant, a missense change in DCLRE1C, was linked in a later analysis to TCR beta V- and J-gene trimming.

A note on this clone: Its antigen is undetermined.

The germline gives CDR1 SNHLY, CDR2 FYNNEI. The CDR3 runs 14 residues. Trimming removed 0 bases at V and 3 bases at J, with 9 bases between. The donors (healthy individuals) were bone marrow donors. Though nominally healthy at sampling, donors likely had unrecorded immune exposures. A multiplex PCR was run with 60 Vbeta primers and 13 Jbeta primers. Assay used: immunoSEQ multiplex PCR; TCRdb lists only in-frame clones, some missing. This sample has approximately 150,000 clones, with about 80% found just once. The receptor's source is a man aged 25 to 40 in good health and CMV-seronegative. The sequenced sample was PBMCs. V gene TRBV2 combines with J gene TRBJ2-7; a possible D gene is TRBD1 (5 bases). CDR3 region: CASSEAYRLYEQYF. The CDR3 DNA reads as TGTGCCAGCAGTGAAGCGTACAGGCTCTACGAGCAGTACTTC.